One sample yielded the 14 T cell receptor beta chains listed below, sequenced in a study of blood T cell repertoires in COVID-19. Sequenced by immunoSEQ multiplex PCR; TCRdb stores in-frame clones only, minus some. In the table there are about 180,000 clones, about 83% of which are singletons. The sequencing sample was made of peripheral blood. These receptors all come from a person between 65 and 80 years old with COVID-19, enrolled during active disease.

CDR3 bases: TGCGCCAGCAGCCAGCGGACTAGCGCTTACAATGAGCAGTTCTTC. Translated: CASSQRTSAYNEQFF. The rearrangement links TRBV4-1 to TRBJ2-1, with 9 bases identical to TRBD2. The V gene's germline CDR1 is MGHRA and CDR2 YSYEKL. The CDR3 totals 15 residues. V lost 3 bases, J lost 4 bases, and 4 bases stayed unmatched.

The V and J genes are TRBV3-1 (or the pseudogene TRBV3-2) and TRBJ2-5, with 10 bases fitting TRBD2. The CDR3 spans 16 residues. The trim removed 4 bases at V and 0 bases at J, leaving 5 bases unmatched. CDR1 is LGHDT, CDR2 YNNKEL, per germline (reference sequence). The CDR3, as DNA: TGTGCCAGCAGCCCCTGGACTAGCGGATACCAAGAGACCCAGTACTTC. Amino acids: CASSPWTSGYQETQYF.

The chain is built from TRBV5-6 and TRBJ1-4; D perhaps matches TRBD1 (6 bases). The germline V and J ends were trimmed by 2 bases and 13 bases, with 12 bases remaining between them. Germline-derived CDR1 and CDR2 are SGHDT and YYEEEE. This CDR3 comprises 12 residues. The CDR3 protein is CASSLQGSTLFF. The CDR3 DNA reads as TGTGCCAGCAGCTTACAGGGAAGTACACTGTTTTTT.

This chain links TRBV10-3 with TRBJ2-1; TRBD1 matches at 8 bases. The germline V gene has CDR1 ENHRY and CDR2 SYGVKD. The CDR3 has 11 residues. The junction had 3 bases not matched to a gene; V was cut back by 11 bases and J by 6 bases. The CDR3 reads CASTGGNEQFF. CDR3 sequence (DNA): TGTGCCTCAACAGGGGGCAATGAGCAGTTCTTC.

The chain links TRBV28 to TRBJ2-1; TRBD2 might be the D (5 bases). The CDR3 has 12 amino acids. The ends were cut back, 5 bases at V and 8 bases at J, with 10 bases in the middle. From germline, CDR1 is MDHEN and CDR2 SYDVKM. The CDR3 protein is CASSASMDEQFF. In nucleotides, the CDR3 is TGTGCCAGCAGTGCTAGCATGGATGAGCAGTTCTTC.

Regarding this clone: This sample includes further DNA sequences coding for the same CDR3. This chain joins TRBV2 and TRBJ2-7; 7 bases are shared with TRBD2. V lost 3 bases to trimming and J lost 3 bases; unmatched junction nucleotides: 5. Germline CDR1 reads SNHLY; CDR2 reads FYNNEI. This CDR3 has 14 amino acids. In nucleotides, the CDR3 is TGTGCCAGCAGTGAGTCAGGGAGGGGCTACGAGCAGTACTTC. As protein: CASSESGRGYEQYF. Combining the CDR3 with reference TRBV2 and TRBJ2-7 gives the whole variable domain EPEVTQTPSHQVTQMGQEVILRCVPISNHLYFYWYRQILGQKVEFLVSFYNNEISEKSEIFDDQFSVERPDGSNFTLKIRSTKLEDSAMYFCASSESGRGYEQYFGPGTRLTVT.

J is TRBJ2-5 and V is TRBV7-6; 11 bases are shared with TRBD2. The CDR3 is 17 residues long. The germline CDR1 and CDR2 sequences are SGHVS and FNYEAQ. The trim removed 0 bases at V and 0 bases at J, leaving 3 bases unmatched. CDR3 protein: CASSLAPSGGYQETQYF. The CDR3 DNA is TGTGCCAGCAGCTTAGCCCCTAGCGGGGGGTACCAAGAGACCCAGTACTTC. The full variable domain, in which reference TRBV7-6 and TRBJ2-5 provide the parts outside the CDR3, is GAGVSQSPRYKVTKRGQDVALRCDPISGHVSLYWYRQALGQGPEFLTYFNYEAQQDKSGLPNDRFSAERPEGSISTLTIQRTEQRDSAMYRCASSLAPSGGYQETQYFGPGTRLLVL.

V and J are TRBV19 and TRBJ2-1, with no clear D. Per the germline V gene, CDR1 is LNHDA and CDR2 is SQIVND (reference sequence). V gave up 6 bases and J gave up 3 bases, with 12 bases separating them. The CDR3 has 14 residues. CDR3: CASSRSSFYNEQFF. CDR3 sequence (DNA): TGTGCCAGTAGCCGGAGCTCTTTCTACAATGAGCAGTTCTTC.

This chain joins TRBV4-2 and TRBJ2-1, with D perhaps TRBD2 (5 bases). Germline V lookup: CDR1 LGHNA, CDR2 YNFKEQ. V lost 0 bases to trimming and J lost 5 bases, with 23 bases between them. The CDR3 extends over 19 amino acids. CDR3 coding DNA: TGTGCCAGCAGCCAAGACAAGGTTCCTAGCCGATTCCCCAACAATGAGCAGTTCTTC. Its protein product is CASSQDKVPSRFPNNEQFF.

The chain uses TRBV28 and TRBJ1-5; D not resolved. In germline, CDR1 is MDHEN, CDR2 SYDVKM. Trimming left V 2 bases short and J 5 bases short, with 7 bases between. The CDR3 runs 13 residues. The chain's CDR3 is CASSLTLDQPQHF. CDR3 bases: TGTGCCAGCAGTTTAACTCTGGATCAGCCCCAGCATTTT.

This chain links TRBV6-2 or TRBV6-3 with TRBJ2-7; 7 bases are shared with TRBD2. J gave up 0 bases and V 7 bases, and 6 bases lay outside the gene matches. Germline V gives CDR1 MNHEY, CDR2 SVGEGT. CDR3 length: 14 amino acids. Here the CDR3 DNA reads TGTGCCAGCAACCCCGGGGGGAGCTCCTACGAGCAGTACTTC. This translates into CASNPGGSSYEQYF.

This clone was detected only a few times. The CDR3 bases are TGCGCCAGCAGCCCGTCCGGGGGTAACTATGGCTACACCTTC. This translates into CASSPSGGNYGYTF. This sequence joins TRBV4-1 and TRBJ1-2; perhaps TRBD1 as D (5 bases). This CDR3 is 14 amino acids long. Germline CDR1 is MGHRA and CDR2 is YSYEKL. Trimming took 4 bases from V and 1 from J, leaving 10 bases between them.

The chain combines TRBV19 with TRBJ2-1; weak D call: TRBD2 (5 bases). This CDR3 comprises 14 residues. The ends were cut back, 4 bases at V and 4 bases at J, with 11 bases in the middle. CDR1 is LNHDA and CDR2 is SQIVND in the germline V gene (reference sequence). CDR3: CASSTQRTYNEQFF. The CDR3, as DNA: TGTGCCAGTAGTACCCAGAGGACTTACAATGAGCAGTTCTTC.

V is TRBV24-1 and J is TRBJ1-1, with 8 bases lining up with TRBD1. Germline CDR1 is KGHDR and CDR2 is SFDVKD. V was pared by 2 bases and J by 9 bases, with 10 bases of the junction left unmatched. CDR3 length equals 15 residues. The CDR3 loop reads CATSDYGAGGRKAFF. The CDR3 coding sequence is TGTGCCACCAGTGATTATGGGGCAGGGGGCAGGAAAGCTTTCTTT.